The text below deals with one T cell receptor beta chain. Germline V lookup: CDR1 SGHVS, CDR2 FNYEAQ. Trimming removed 5 bases from V and 3 bases from J, with 10 bases in between. The CDR3 sequence is 14 residues long. The data were taken from a study of T cell repertoires in cytomegalovirus infection. MiXCR was run by TCRdb on the reads, yielding one entry per CDR3 protein. This table has some 180,000 distinct CDR3 sequences, about 17% appearing once. Sequenced sample: CD8+ T cells from PBMCs. The chain couples TRBV7-6 to TRBJ2-2; D is unclear. The receptor comes from a human donor in good health (CMV status not recorded). Some clones in this sample may be carry-over from other donors' samples. CDR3 in amino acids: CASSPTGYTGELFF. CDR3 nucleotide sequence: TGTGCCAGCAGCCCCACTGGATACACCGGGGAGCTGTTTTTT.